Below are 20 T cell receptor beta chains sequenced from a single sample in a study of regulatory T cells in long-lasting Graves disease. Arm-PCR of CDR3 regions with iRepertoire HTBI primers generated TCR beta libraries. TCRdb passed the multiplex PCR reads through MiXCR, listing each CDR3 protein once. The repertoire has 550,000 or so distinct CDR3 sequences, around 13% of them found once; the top ten carry 7.5% to 9%. Time point in this sample: newly diagnosed GD, antithyroid drugs for less than 3 months. After RNA was extracted from PBMCs, the TCR library was made from it. This sample was also put to use in a study of T cells in Graves' hyperthyroidism and ophthalmopathy.

Sequenced material: peripheral blood mononuclear cells (PBMCs), taken at new diagnosis, from a patient treated with antithyroid drugs. The receptor source for this set is a woman in her twenties or thirties with Graves disease.

This clonotype was recorded many times. The gene calls are TRBV30 and TRBJ2-7; 7 bases line up with TRBD2. V lost 8 bases and J lost 4; bases outside the gene matches: 8. Germline CDR1 reads GTSNPN; CDR2 reads SVGIG (reference sequence). CDR3 length equals 12 residues. This chain's CDR3 is CATREGPYEQYF. CDR3 sequence (DNA): TGTGCCACGAGGGAGGGTCCTTACGAGCAGTACTTC.

This clonotype was recorded at least ten times. The chain has TRBV4-1 and TRBJ1-3; no clear D gene. CDR3 length equals 15 residues. Looked up from germline, CDR1 is MGHRA and CDR2 is YSYEKL. The V gene lost 0 bases and the J gene lost 0 bases, with 6 bases spanning the gap. CDR3 in DNA: TGCGCCAGCAGCCAAGACAGCTCCTCTGGAAACACCATATATTTT. Protein: CASSQDSSSGNTIYF.

CDR3 region: CLQTEAFF. CDR3 nucleotide sequence: TGTCTCCAGACTGAAGCTTTCTTT. The genes are TRBV27 and TRBJ1-1, with D unresolved. The germline V gene has CDR1 MNHEY and CDR2 SMNVEV (reference sequence). The CDR3 runs 8 residues.

V gene TRBV7-2 combines with J gene TRBJ1-3, with D tentatively TRBD1 (6 bases). The germline V and J ends were trimmed by 2 bases and 2 bases, with 19 bases remaining between them. CDR1 and CDR2 (germline): SGHTA, FQGNSA. The CDR3 totals 18 residues. The CDR3 here is CASSLPRTEFLAGNTIYF. For the CDR3, the DNA is TGTGCCAGCAGCTTACCCCGGACAGAATTTTTAGCTGGAAACACCATATATTTT. Full variable domain (rest looked up from reference TRBV7-2 and TRBJ1-3): GAGVSQSPSNKVTEKGKDVELRCDPISGHTALYWYRQSLGQGLEFLIYFQGNSAPDKSGLPSDRFSAERTGGSVSTLTIQRTQQEDSAVYLCASSLPRTEFLAGNTIYFGEGSWLTVV.

This clonotype showed up many times. The chain is built from TRBV5-1 and TRBJ2-3; D possibly uses TRBD1 or TRBD2 (5 bases each). V lost 4 bases and J 5 bases, leaving 14 bases between the germline ends. CDR1 and CDR2 from the germline V gene are SGHRS and YFSETQ. The CDR3 runs to 14 residues. CDR3 in amino acids: CASSPPGTRDTQYF. The CDR3 bases are TGCGCCAGCAGCCCTCCCGGGACGAGAGATACGCAGTATTTT.

This clonotype has at least ten counts. The gene calls are TRBV6-5 and TRBJ1-1, with TRBD1 identical over 7 bases. The V and J ends lost 0 bases and 6 bases, in that order; junction bases with no gene match: 16. This CDR3 has 18 residues. CDR1 and CDR2 from the germline V gene are MNHEY and SVGAGI. The CDR3 is CASSYSRSLSGGTAEAFF. DNA of the CDR3: TGTGCCAGCAGTTACTCGAGGTCCCTCTCAGGGGGTACCGCTGAAGCTTTCTTT.

The rearrangement joins TRBV19 to TRBJ2-5; 8 bases are shared with TRBD1. The CDR3 totals 16 residues. V dropped 1 base and J dropped 4; count of bases not matched to a gene: 8. Germline V CDR1 and CDR2: LNHDA, SQIVND (reference sequence). CDR3 nucleotides: TGTGCCAGTAGTATAGCTGCCGGGACAGGTTTAGAGACCCAGTACTTC. Its translation: CASSIAAGTGLETQYF.

Ten or more counts support this clonotype. The chain employs TRBV29-1 and TRBJ1-1; unclear D gene. From germline, CDR1 is SQVTM and CDR2 ANQGSEA. V gave up 1 base and J gave up 4 bases, with 7 bases separating them. The CDR3 is 12 amino acids. CDR3 protein: CSVEGVSTEAFF. CDR3 DNA: TGCAGCGTTGAAGGGGTATCCACTGAAGCTTTCTTT.

This clonotype has ten or more counts. The chain joins TRBV28 to TRBJ2-7; D gene uncertain. The CDR3 is 14 amino acids. V was pared by 2 bases and J by 3 bases, with 11 bases between. CDR1 is MDHEN and CDR2 is SYDVKM in the germline V gene. CDR3 protein: CASSLPARHYEQYF. The CDR3 DNA reads TGTGCCAGCAGTTTACCGGCACGGCACTACGAGCAGTACTTC.

The table lists this clonotype with a few counts. This sequence may be a read error, since a much larger clone differs from it by one base. A read error is likely, as this CDR3 ends without the conserved phenylalanine or tryptophan. V and J are TRBV11-2 and TRBJ1-1; 8 bases match TRBD1. V shed 5 bases and J 4 bases; nucleotides not matched to a gene: 6. Germline loops: CDR1 SGHAT, CDR2 FQNNGV. The CDR3 loop spans 14 amino acids. In nucleotides, the CDR3 is TGTGCCAGCAGCATCCACAGGGGGACCACTGAAGCTTTCTCT. Protein sequence: CASSIHRGTTEAFS.

The table lists this clonotype with many counts. The chain couples TRBV30 to TRBJ2-7; TRBD1 matches at 8 bases. CDR1 is GTSNPN and CDR2 is SVGIG in the germline V gene (reference sequence). CDR3 size: 13 residues. V trimming: 5 bases; J trimming: 2 bases; junction bases outside the gene matches: 5. The CDR3 DNA follows: TGTGCCTGGGGACAGGGACCGACCTACGAGCAGTACTTC. The encoded protein is CAWGQGPTYEQYF.

V is TRBV12-3 or TRBV12-4 and J is TRBJ1-4; D gene unclear. The V gene lost 1 base and the J gene lost 5 bases, with 5 bases spanning the gap. The CDR3 loop spans 13 amino acids. The CDR3 DNA reads TGTGCCAGCAGTTTAGGGATCAATGAAAAACTGTTTTTT. It codes for CASSLGINEKLFF.

This clonotype came up many times. The V call is TRBV9, the J call TRBJ1-3, with no clear D. This CDR3 contains 15 residues. The ends were cut back, 4 bases at V and 0 bases at J, with 11 bases in the middle. Germline V gene data show CDR1 as SGDLS and CDR2 as YYNGEE. This CDR3 is CASSPLGFSGNTIYF. In DNA form, the CDR3 reads TGTGCCAGCAGCCCATTGGGGTTCTCTGGAAACACCATATATTTT.

This clonotype was observed a handful of times. The chain joins TRBV19 to TRBJ1-5; TRBD1 is a possible D gene (6 bases). There are 14 residues in the CDR3. Trimming left V 4 bases short and J 7 bases short, with 14 bases between. In germline, CDR1 is LNHDA, CDR2 SQIVND (reference sequence). The CDR3 DNA reads TGTGCCAGTAGTAAGGGGGACCGTAAGCAGCCCCAGCATTTT. This sequence encodes CASSKGDRKQPQHF.

This clonotype appeared a few times. The chain links TRBV19 to TRBJ2-5; tentative D call: TRBD2 (5 bases). There are 15 residues in the CDR3. V lost 1 base and J lost 5, with 14 bases in between. Germline loops: CDR1 LNHDA, CDR2 SQIVND (reference sequence). CDR3 residues: CASSIGGSSSETQYF. The DNA of the CDR3 is TGTGCCAGTAGTATAGGCGGGTCATCCTCGGAGACCCAGTACTTC.

This clonotype was seen ten or more times. The chain links TRBV11-2 to TRBJ2-1, with D possibly matching TRBD2 (5 bases). The CDR3 extends over 13 amino acids. Trimming removed 5 bases at V and 6 bases at J, with 11 bases between. CDR1 and CDR2 (germline): SGHAT, FQNNGV. The CDR3 loop reads CASSPDFTNEQFF. The CDR3, as DNA: TGTGCCAGCAGCCCGGACTTCACCAATGAGCAGTTCTTC.

This chain joins TRBV7-2 and TRBJ1-6; D is unclear. V dropped 5 bases and J dropped 4 bases, with 12 bases sitting between them. This CDR3 has 15 amino acids. The germline V gene has CDR1 SGHTA and CDR2 FQGNSA. This CDR3 is CASSPDALYNSPLHF. The CDR3, as DNA: TGTGCCAGCAGCCCCGACGCCCTTTATAATTCACCCCTCCACTTT. The full variable domain, its missing parts supplied by reference TRBV7-2 and TRBJ1-6, is GAGVSQSPSNKVTEKGKDVELRCDPISGHTALYWYRQSLGQGLEFLIYFQGNSAPDKSGLPSDRFSAERTGGSVSTLTIQRTQQEDSAVYLCASSPDALYNSPLHFGNGTRLTVT.

The chain recombines TRBV28 with TRBJ1-5; D perhaps matches TRBD1 (6 bases). V shed 6 bases and J shed 2 bases, with 17 bases lying between them. Germline V gene lookup returns CDR1 MDHEN and CDR2 SYDVKM. The CDR3 covers 16 residues. In DNA, the CDR3 is TGTGCCAGCAGCCCCACGGGGGCGAGGGGCAATCAGCCCCAGCATTTT. Protein sequence: CASSPTGARGNQPQHF.

This clonotype turned up a few times. At one end, the junction sequence differs from germline, possibly due to a read error. This chain uses TRBV19 with TRBJ2-2; weak D call: TRBD2 (6 bases). This CDR3 has 14 amino acids. Germline V gene sequence: CDR1 LNHDA, CDR2 SQIVND (reference sequence). In DNA, the CDR3 is TGTGCCAGTAGTATCCGGGGGAACACCGAGGAGCTGTTTTTT. Translation: CASSIRGNTEELFF.

This clonotype was observed many times. The rearrangement links TRBV19 to TRBJ1-1; D possibly corresponds to TRBD1 (6 bases). Germline V gene lookup returns CDR1 LNHDA and CDR2 SQIVND (reference sequence). V was pared by 4 bases and J by 4 bases, with 13 bases between. The CDR3 has 14 amino acids. CDR3 in amino acids: CASSTMGGVTEAFF. The CDR3 region has the DNA TGTGCCAGTAGTACTATGGGGGGCGTCACTGAAGCTTTCTTT. The variable domain in full, with the rest retrieved from reference TRBV19 and TRBJ1-1, is DGGITQSPKYLFRKEGQNVTLSCEQNLNHDAMYWYRQDPGQGLRLIYYSQIVNDFQKGDIAEGYSVSREKKESFPLTVTSAQKNPTAFYLCASSTMGGVTEAFFGQGTRLTVV.